Described below is a single T cell receptor (beta chain) sequence and its context. The data originate from a study of blood T cell repertoires in COVID-19. Germline values: CDR1 MNHEY, CDR2 SVGEGT. Trimming removed 5 bases at V and 0 bases at J, with 12 bases between. There are 15 residues in the CDR3. As processed by the authors: Researchers report that nucleated cell counts were estimated from reference gene primer amplification. Using immunoSEQ multiplex PCR, the repertoire was profiled, and TCRdb retains in-frame clones only, with some absent. Clone size and V and J calls were adopted from that table, with D and trimming inferred from the DNA. The sample yields about 160,000 clones, roughly 88% seen once.

Sequences were obtained from PBMCs or T cells enriched from blood (not recorded which). The gene calls are TRBV6-2 or TRBV6-3 and TRBJ2-3; D gene uncertain. This TCR was recovered from a woman aged 45-65 years who had recovered from COVID-19. The CDR3, as DNA: TGTGCCAGCAGTACCCCGACACCGAGCACAGATACGCAGTATTTT. Its translation: CASSTPTPSTDTQYF.